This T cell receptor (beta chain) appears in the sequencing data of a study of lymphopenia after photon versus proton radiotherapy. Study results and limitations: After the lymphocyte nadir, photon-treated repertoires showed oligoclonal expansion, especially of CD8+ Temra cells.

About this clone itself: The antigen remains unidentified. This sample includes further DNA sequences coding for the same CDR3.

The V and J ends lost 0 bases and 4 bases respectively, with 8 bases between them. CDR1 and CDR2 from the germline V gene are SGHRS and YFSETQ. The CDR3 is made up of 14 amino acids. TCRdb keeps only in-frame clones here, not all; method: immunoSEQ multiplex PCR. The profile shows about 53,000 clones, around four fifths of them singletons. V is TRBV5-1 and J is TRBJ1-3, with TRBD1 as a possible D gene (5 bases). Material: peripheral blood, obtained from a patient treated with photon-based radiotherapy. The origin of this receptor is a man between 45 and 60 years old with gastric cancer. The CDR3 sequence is CASSLEGSGNTIYF. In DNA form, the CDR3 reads TGCGCCAGCAGCTTGGAGGGGAGCGGAAACACCATATATTTT.